Below are 13 T cell receptor beta chains sequenced from a single sample in a study of T cell repertoires in cytomegalovirus infection (dated by TCRdb to the late 2010s). Their specific antigens are unknown. Sequencer: Illumina HiSeq 1500. TCRdb reworked the public reads: Q25 trimming with fastp, MiXCR clone assembly, productive beta chains retained. Every distinct CDR3 protein forms one entry, paired with its most common genes and DNA. Counted in this sample were 25,000 to 35,000 distinct CDR3 sequences; approximately 18% of them appeared once. Of the sample, roughly 80% falls within the top ten clones. The treatment or condition label, read with the paper, signifies: in vitro stimulation with specific CMV peptide epitopes to enrich CMV-specific T cells. This material consisted of CD8+ T cells from cultured PBMCs, taken from culture after CMV antigen stimulation. Receptor source: a human donor in good health (CMV status not recorded). Some clones in this sample may be carry-over from other donors' samples.

The chain employs TRBV5-6 and TRBJ2-1; 8 nucleotides align to TRBD1. Germline lookup yields CDR1 SGHDT and CDR2 YYEEEE. The V segment lost 0 bases and the J segment 8 bases; nucleotides outside the gene matches: 4. This CDR3 region has 14 residues. The DNA for the CDR3 is TGTGCCAGCAGCTTGGTGGACAGGGCGGATGAGCAGTTCTTC. This encodes CASSLVDRADEQFF.

This clonotype was counted a few times. The rearrangement joins TRBV6-5 to TRBJ2-2; TRBD1 matches 10 bases. The CDR3 length is 17 residues. CDR1 is MNHEY and CDR2 is SVGAGI in the germline V gene. V dropped 0 bases and J dropped 6; count of bases not matched to a gene: 7. The CDR3 coding sequence is TGTGCCAGCAGTTACTCGATCGCGGACAGGGGGGCCGGGGAGCTGTTTTTT. Its translation: CASSYSIADRGAGELFF.

This clonotype has just a few counts. This rearrangement joins TRBV20-1 to TRBJ2-1; 11 bases line up with TRBD2. CDR3 length: 15 amino acids. The V gene's germline CDR1 is DFQATT and CDR2 SNEGSKA (reference sequence). Unmatched junction bases numbered 4, after V lost 6 bases and J lost 0 bases. As DNA, the CDR3 is TGCAGTGCAAGACTAGCGGGGAGCTCCTACAATGAGCAGTTCTTC. Translated: CSARLAGSSYNEQFF.

This clonotype was found many times. The rearrangement uses TRBV5-6 and TRBJ2-7; the D gene could be TRBD1 or TRBD2 (5 bases each). Looked up from germline, CDR1 is SGHDT and CDR2 is YYEEEE. The ends were cut back, 0 bases at V and 3 bases at J, with 19 bases in the middle. The CDR3 runs to 17 residues. CDR3 amino acids: CASSLVSWGFGNYEQYF. The CDR3 coding sequence is TGTGCCAGCAGCTTGGTGTCGTGGGGGTTCGGGAACTACGAGCAGTACTTC. Full variable domain (remainder filled in from reference TRBV5-6 and TRBJ2-7): DAGVTQSPTHLIKTRGQQVTLRCSPKSGHDTVSWYQQALGQGPQFIFQYYEEEERQRGNFPDRFSGHQFPNYSSELNVNALLLGDSALYLCASSLVSWGFGNYEQYFGPGTRLTVT.

This chain joins TRBV6-4 and TRBJ1-5; the D is unclear. The V gene's germline CDR1 is MRHNA and CDR2 SNTAGT. Trimming took off 3 bases at V and 1 base at J, with 4 bases between the two ends. This CDR3 region has 13 residues. Here the CDR3 DNA reads TGTGCCAGCAGTGAAGGGAGCAATCAGCCCCAGCATTTT. Translated, it gives CASSEGSNQPQHF.

The CDR3 protein is CATSDNRGLTEAFF. CDR3 bases: TGTGCCACCAGTGATAACAGGGGATTAACTGAAGCTTTCTTT. The V call is TRBV24-1, the J call TRBJ1-1, with 7 bases fitting TRBD1. CDR1 and CDR2 (germline): KGHDR, SFDVKD. The CDR3 sequence is 14 residues long. Losses at the gene ends were 3 bases for V and 5 bases for J; bases not matched to a gene: 5.

This clonotype was found a few times. V usage is TRBV6-2 or TRBV6-3 and J usage is TRBJ1-1; D gene ambiguous. The length of the CDR3 is 12 residues. The germline V and J ends were trimmed by 5 bases and 4 bases, with 8 bases remaining between them. Germline V gives CDR1 MNHEY, CDR2 SVGEGT. The CDR3 loop is CASSAGRTEAFF. CDR3 nucleotides: TGTGCCAGCAGTGCCGGTCGCACTGAAGCTTTCTTT.

This clonotype was observed a few times. The rearrangement joins TRBV7-3 to TRBJ1-2; tentative D call: TRBD1 (5 bases). Per germline, CDR1 SGHTA and CDR2 FQGTGA. The length of the CDR3 is 15 residues. The V and J ends lost 5 bases and 3 bases respectively, with 16 bases between them. The DNA for the CDR3 is TGTGCCAGCAGCCCCCTGGGGGGGTACGACTATGGCTACACCTTC. Residues: CASSPLGGYDYGYTF.

The chain carries TRBV11-2 and TRBJ2-2; unclear D gene. The CDR3 runs to 16 residues. With 1 base removed from V and 5 bases from J, the gap between germline ends came to 14 bases. Germline loops: CDR1 SGHAT, CDR2 FQNNGV. This CDR3 reads CASSLVAWGMTGELFF. The CDR3, as DNA: TGTGCCAGCAGCTTAGTTGCGTGGGGTATGACCGGGGAGCTGTTTTTT.

The J gene is TRBJ2-1, the V gene TRBV27; D not resolved. The CDR3 loop spans 14 amino acids. Trimming cost V 5 bases and J 16 bases, with 24 bases left between them. Germline V gene data show CDR1 as MNHEY and CDR2 as SMNVEV (reference sequence). The CDR3 sequence is CASSRAEAPSIDFF. The CDR3 DNA is TGTGCCAGCAGTAGAGCAGAGGCCCCTAGTATAGATTTCTTC.

This clonotype was observed a few times. The V gene is TRBV5-5, the J gene TRBJ1-1, with D unclear. The ends were cut back, 4 bases at V and 5 bases at J, with 15 bases in the middle. The CDR3 contains 14 residues. Germline lookup yields CDR1 SGHKS and CDR2 YYEKEE (reference sequence). The DNA of the CDR3 is TGTGCCAGCAGCCCCCAAGGGTTTGTGACTGAAGCTTTCTTT. This gives the protein CASSPQGFVTEAFF.

The chain carries TRBV28 and TRBJ2-7; D call uncertain. The CDR3 runs 10 residues. CDR1 MDHEN and CDR2 SYDVKM come from the germline V gene. Between the trimmed V and J ends, which lost 3 bases and 6 bases, there was a span of 3 bases. CDR3 nucleotides: TGTGCCAGCAGTTTTGGCGAGCAGTACTTC. It codes for CASSFGEQYF.

This clonotype was seen a handful of times. The chain has TRBV14 and TRBJ2-7; a possible D gene is TRBD1 (7 bases). The CDR3 has 15 amino acids. Germline V gene sequence: CDR1 SGHDN, CDR2 FVKESK. The germline V and J ends were trimmed by 1 base and 9 bases, with 19 bases remaining between them. DNA for the CDR3: TGTGCCAGCAGCCAAGGCGTTCAGGGGGGTCCGGGGCAGTACTTC. Its protein product is CASSQGVQGGPGQYF. Filled out from reference TRBV14 and TRBJ2-7, the complete variable domain reads EAGVTQFPSHSVIEKGQTVTLRCDPISGHDNLYWYRRVMGKEIKFLLHFVKESKQDESGMPNNRFLAERTGGTYSTLKVQPAELEDSGVYFCASSQGVQGGPGQYFGPGTRLTVT.